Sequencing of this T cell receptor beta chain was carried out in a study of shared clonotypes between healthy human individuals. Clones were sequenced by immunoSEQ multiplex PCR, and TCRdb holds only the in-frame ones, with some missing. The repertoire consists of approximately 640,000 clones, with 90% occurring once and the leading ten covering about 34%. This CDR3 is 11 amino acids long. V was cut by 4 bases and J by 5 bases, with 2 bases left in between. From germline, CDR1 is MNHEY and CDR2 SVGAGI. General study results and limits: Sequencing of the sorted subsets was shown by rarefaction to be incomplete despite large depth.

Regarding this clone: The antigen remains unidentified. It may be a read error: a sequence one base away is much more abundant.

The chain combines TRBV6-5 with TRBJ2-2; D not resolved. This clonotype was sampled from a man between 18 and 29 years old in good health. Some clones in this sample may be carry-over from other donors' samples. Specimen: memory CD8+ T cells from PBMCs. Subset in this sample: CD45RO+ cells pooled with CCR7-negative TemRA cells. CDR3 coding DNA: TGTGCCAGCAGTTCGACCGGGGAGCTGTTTTTT. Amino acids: CASSSTGELFF.